The sequence of this TCR beta chain was determined in a study of T-cell reconstitution after alpha-beta-depleted transplantation in children. The study, taken as a whole, reports: By about two months after transplant, alpha-beta T cells reportedly arose from several hundred graft clones that had expanded. Hyperexpanded clones declined; after one year, newly produced T cells mostly supplied diversity. The origin of high day-60 TCRbeta diversity in some patients lay in surviving recipient T cells and thymic progenitors.

Of note for this clonotype: As yet, its antigen is unknown.

The J segment lost 3 bases and the V segment lost 3 bases, leaving 5 bases of the junction unmatched. CDR3 length: 15 amino acids. Unique molecular identifiers were incorporated during preparation of the TCRbeta library. One entry per CDR3 protein results from TCRdb running MiXCR on the PCR reads. The sample lists approximately 980,000 distinct CDR3 sequences; about 29% were seen once. The source material was PBMCs, mostly from graft donor cells, sampled 360 days after TCRalphabeta/CD19-depleted stem cell transplant. The chain recombines TRBV12-3 or TRBV12-4 with TRBJ2-7; 10 bases match TRBD2. This receptor was identified in a boy in the first two years of life who had a stem cell transplant for SCID, so the T cells may come from the graft donor. The DNA of the CDR3 is TGTGCCAGCAGTTTGGCGGTAGCGGGGGGCTACGAGCAGTACTTC. It specifies CASSLAVAGGYEQYF.